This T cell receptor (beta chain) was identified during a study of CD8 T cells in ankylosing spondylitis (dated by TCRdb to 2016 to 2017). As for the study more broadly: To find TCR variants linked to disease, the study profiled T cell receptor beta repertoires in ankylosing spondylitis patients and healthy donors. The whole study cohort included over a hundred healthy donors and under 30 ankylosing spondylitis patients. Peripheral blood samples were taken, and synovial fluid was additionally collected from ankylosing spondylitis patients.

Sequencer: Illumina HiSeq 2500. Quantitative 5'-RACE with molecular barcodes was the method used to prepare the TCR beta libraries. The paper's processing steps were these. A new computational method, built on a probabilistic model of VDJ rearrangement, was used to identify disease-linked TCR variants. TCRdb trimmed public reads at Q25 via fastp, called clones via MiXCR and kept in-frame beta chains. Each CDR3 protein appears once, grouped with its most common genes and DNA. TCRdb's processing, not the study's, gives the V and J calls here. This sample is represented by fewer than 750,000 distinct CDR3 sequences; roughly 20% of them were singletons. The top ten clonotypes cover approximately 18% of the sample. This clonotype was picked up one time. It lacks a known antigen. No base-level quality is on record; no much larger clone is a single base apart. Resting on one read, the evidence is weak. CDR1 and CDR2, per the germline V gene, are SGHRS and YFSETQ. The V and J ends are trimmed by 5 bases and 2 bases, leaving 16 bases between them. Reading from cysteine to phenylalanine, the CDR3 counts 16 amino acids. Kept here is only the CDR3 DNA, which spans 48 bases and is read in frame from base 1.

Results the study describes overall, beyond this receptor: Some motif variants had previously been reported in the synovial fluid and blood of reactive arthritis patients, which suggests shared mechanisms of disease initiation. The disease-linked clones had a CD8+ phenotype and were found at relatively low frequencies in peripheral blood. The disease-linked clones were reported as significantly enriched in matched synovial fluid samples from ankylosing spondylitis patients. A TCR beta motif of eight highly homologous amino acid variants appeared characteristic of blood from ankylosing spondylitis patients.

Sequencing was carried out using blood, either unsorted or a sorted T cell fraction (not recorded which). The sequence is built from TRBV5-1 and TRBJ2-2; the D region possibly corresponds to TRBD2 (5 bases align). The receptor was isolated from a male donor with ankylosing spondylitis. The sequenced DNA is TGCGCCAGCAGTTACGGAGGCGTAGTAAACACCGGGGAGCTGTTTTTT. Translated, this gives CASSYGGVVNTGELFF.